The 13 T cell receptor beta chains below all came from one sample that was sequenced in a study of OX40 agonist ivuxolimab in advanced cancers. Clones were sequenced by immunoSEQ multiplex PCR, and TCRdb holds only the in-frame ones, with some missing. The sample includes fewer than 85,000 clones, 86% seen only once; the top ten take 0.8% to 1%. Sequenced material: CD4+ or CD8+ T cells sorted from blood, taken in a trial of the OX40 agonist ivuxolimab. Receptor source: an adult with an advanced solid tumor such as melanoma, head and neck, liver or kidney cancer.

The chain combines TRBV7-3 with TRBJ2-6; D call uncertain. Germline V gene sequence: CDR1 SGHTA, CDR2 FQGTGA. The V end was cut by 1 base, the J end by 0 bases, with 7 bases between. This CDR3 spans 16 amino acids. The CDR3 nucleotides are TGTGCCAGCAGCTTAAGCGGATCCTCTGGGGCCAACGTCCTGACTTTC. It translates to CASSLSGSSGANVLTF.

The chain is built from TRBV5-5 and TRBJ2-1; D perhaps matches TRBD2 (6 bases). Germline V gene data show CDR1 as SGHKS and CDR2 as YYEKEE (reference sequence). Trimming took 4 bases from V and 0 from J, leaving 11 bases between them. The CDR3 covers 15 residues. CDR3 loop: CASSVIADSYNEQFF. In DNA form, the CDR3 reads TGTGCCAGCAGCGTGATAGCGGACTCCTACAATGAGCAGTTCTTC.

The chain is built from TRBV5-1 and TRBJ1-2, with a weak D call TRBD1 (6 bases). Trimming stripped 4 bases from V and 8 bases from J, with 21 bases between. The CDR3 runs 15 residues. CDR1 SGHRS and CDR2 YFSETQ come from the germline V gene. This CDR3 is CASSITTDSRGGYTF. The CDR3 region has the DNA TGCGCCAGCAGCATCACAACGGACAGTCGGGGCGGCTACACCTTC.

V usage is TRBV4-1 and J usage is TRBJ2-6, with D uncertain. The germline V gene has CDR1 MGHRA and CDR2 YSYEKL. The CDR3 totals 15 residues. V was cut by 1 base and J by 0 bases, with 4 bases left in between. CDR3 bases: TGCGCCAGCAGCCAAGTCTCCTCTGGGGCCAACGTCCTGACTTTC. Protein sequence: CASSQVSSGANVLTF.

The CDR3 DNA follows: TGTGCCAGCTCACCACCGGAAGGAGAAAATTCACCCCTCCACTTT. It translates to CASSPPEGENSPLHF. V usage is TRBV18 and J usage is TRBJ1-6; no clear D gene. Germline CDR1 reads KGHSH; CDR2 reads LQKENI. Trimming pared 0 bases from V and 7 bases from J, leaving 10 bases between. The CDR3 runs to 15 residues.

This clone was recorded only once. J is TRBJ2-3 and V is TRBV10-3, with D possibly being TRBD1 or TRBD2 (6 bases each). The germline V and J ends were trimmed by 2 bases and 9 bases, with 15 bases remaining between them. This CDR3 contains 14 residues. Germline V lookup: CDR1 ENHRY, CDR2 SYGVKD. This CDR3 reads CAISETQGGTTQYF. The CDR3 region has the DNA TGTGCCATCAGTGAGACACAAGGAGGGACAACGCAGTATTTT.

V gene TRBV15 combines with J gene TRBJ2-3; D is unresolved. The length of the CDR3 is 16 residues. V was pared by 1 base and J by 1 base, with 12 bases between. In germline, CDR1 is LNHNV, CDR2 YYDKDF (reference sequence). The CDR3 loop reads CATSRVRGYGTDTQYF. For the CDR3, the DNA is TGTGCCACCAGCAGAGTTCGCGGCTACGGCACAGATACGCAGTATTTT.

Worth noting for this clone: Different DNA sequences within this sample yield the same CDR3. The chain carries TRBV11-2 and TRBJ1-2; possible D gene TRBD1, 5 bases. CDR3 length: 13 amino acids. Trimming left V 0 bases short and J 4 bases short, with 6 bases between. Germline values: CDR1 SGHAT, CDR2 FQNNGV. CDR3 in DNA: TGTGCCAGCAGCTTAGAGGGGGGCTATGGCTACACCTTC. This encodes CASSLEGGYGYTF.

J is TRBJ2-4 and V is TRBV12-5, with D perhaps given as TRBD1 or TRBD2 (7 bases each). The CDR3 sequence is 15 residues long. V lost 2 bases to trimming and J lost 6 bases, with 14 bases between them. Germline V gene sequence: CDR1 LGHNT, CDR2 FRNRAP. The CDR3 DNA reads as TGTGCTAGTGGTTTGTCCAGGGGGGAGGGAAACATTCAGTACTTC. It is translated as CASGLSRGEGNIQYF.

In nucleotides, the CDR3 is TGTGCCAGCAGGGGGCAGGTTAACACCGGGGAGCTGTTTTTT. Protein: CASRGQVNTGELFF. V usage is TRBV7-2 and J usage is TRBJ2-2; maybe TRBD1 (5 bases). The CDR3 covers 14 residues. Trimming stripped 6 bases from V and 2 bases from J, with 10 bases between. The germline gives CDR1 SGHTA, CDR2 FQGNSA.

This clone was observed once. This chain uses TRBV15 with TRBJ1-6; 9 nucleotides agree with TRBD1. J gave up 14 bases and V 4 bases, and 9 bases lay outside the gene matches. The CDR3 runs to 14 residues. Germline CDR1 and CDR2: LNHNV and YYDKDF (reference sequence). As DNA, the CDR3 is TGTGCCACCAGCAAGGACAGGGGTCCTAATACCCTCCACTTT. Amino acids: CATSKDRGPNTLHF.

V usage is TRBV29-1 and J usage is TRBJ2-1; TRBD1 agrees at 11 bases. The CDR3 spans 15 residues. Germline CDR1 reads SQVTM; CDR2 reads ANQGSEA. After removal of 1 base from V and 7 bases from J, the junction contained 6 bases not matched to a gene. In nucleotides, the CDR3 is TGCAGCGTTGAAGGAGGGACAGGGGGGCGGAATGAGCAGTTCTTC. Its translation is CSVEGGTGGRNEQFF.

This clone was recorded only once. The chain joins TRBV19 to TRBJ1-2; 8 bases match TRBD1. This CDR3 is built from 14 residues. The germline CDR1 and CDR2 sequences are LNHDA and SQIVND (reference sequence). With V trimmed by 0 bases and J by 6 bases, 3 bases remained unmatched. CDR3 amino acids: CASSIDTGGNGYTF. For the CDR3, the DNA is TGTGCCAGTAGTATAGACACAGGGGGAAATGGCTACACCTTC.